Listed here are 27 T cell receptor beta chains from one sample, sequenced in a study of technical replicates of blood from a few donors. Using immunoSEQ multiplex PCR, the repertoire was profiled, and TCRdb retains in-frame clones only, with some absent. The sample lists 82,000 or so clones; nearly 96% were seen once. The specimen sequenced was T cells isolated from PBMCs. All receptors come from a human donor in good health.

This sequence joins TRBV28 and TRBJ2-5; D is unresolved. Trimming cost V 4 bases and J 2 bases, with 11 bases left between them. The CDR3 extends over 14 amino acids. Germline values: CDR1 MDHEN, CDR2 SYDVKM. CDR3 sequence reads: CASSSRVSQETQYF. The DNA of the CDR3 is TGTGCCAGCAGTTCCCGGGTCTCGCAAGAGACCCAGTACTTC.

This clone was recorded only once. The chain employs TRBV28 and TRBJ1-2; TRBD1 aligns across 9 bases. The CDR3 is made up of 14 amino acids. J lost 6 bases, V lost 4 bases, and 6 bases had no gene match. Germline V gives CDR1 MDHEN, CDR2 SYDVKM. Here the CDR3 reads CASSSGQGRHGYTF. The CDR3 nucleotides are TGTGCCAGCAGTTCAGGACAGGGGAGGCATGGCTACACCTTC.

The chain joins TRBV15 to TRBJ2-7; TRBD1 matches 10 bases. The CDR3 sequence is 15 residues long. V was pared by 0 bases and J by 6 bases, with 5 bases of the junction left unmatched. Germline V gene lookup returns CDR1 LNHNV and CDR2 YYDKDF (reference sequence). The CDR3 coding sequence is TGTGCCACCAGCAGAGAAGGGACAGGGGTAATCGAGCAGTACTTC. Amino acid sequence: CATSREGTGVIEQYF.

The DNA of the CDR3 is TGCGCCAGCAGCCAGACCGGGACTAGCGGGAGGGACGAGCAGTACTTC. Translation: CASSQTGTSGRDEQYF. The V and J genes are TRBV4-1 and TRBJ2-7; 16 positions agree with TRBD2. In germline, CDR1 is MGHRA, CDR2 YSYEKL. The junction had 4 bases not matched to a gene; V was cut back by 3 bases and J by 5 bases. The length of the CDR3 is 16 residues.

The chain recombines TRBV18 with TRBJ1-1; tentatively, D is TRBD1 (5 bases). Germline lookup yields CDR1 KGHSH and CDR2 LQKENI. V was pared by 4 bases and J by 1 base, with 16 bases between. This CDR3 comprises 16 residues. For the CDR3, the DNA is TGTGCCAGCTCACTAGATTTACTTACAGGGAACACTGAAGCTTTCTTT. Protein sequence: CASSLDLLTGNTEAFF. Based on the CDR3 plus reference TRBV18 and TRBJ1-1, the full variable domain is NAGVMQNPRHLVRRRGQEARLRCSPMKGHSHVYWYRQLPEEGLKFMVYLQKENIIDESGMPKERFSAEFPKEGPSILRIQQVVRGDSAAYFCASSLDLLTGNTEAFFGQGTRLTVV.

V gene TRBV6-5 combines with J gene TRBJ2-1; 10 bases match TRBD2. CDR1 and CDR2 from the germline V gene are MNHEY and SVGAGI. V shed 1 base, J shed 8 bases, and the junction held 5 bases outside the gene matches. The CDR3 consists of 15 residues. The CDR3 loop reads CASSYLASGSHEQFF. As DNA, the CDR3 is TGTGCCAGCAGTTACTTGGCTAGCGGGAGCCATGAGCAGTTCTTC.

The chain employs TRBV7-2 and TRBJ2-7, with 7 bases aligning to TRBD2. Looked up from germline, CDR1 is SGHTA and CDR2 is FQGNSA. The CDR3 is 12 residues long. J gave up 6 bases and V 5 bases, and 4 bases lay outside the gene matches. CDR3 coding DNA: TGTGCCAGCAGCCCCTTAGCGGGCGAGCAGTACTTC. Protein: CASSPLAGEQYF.

The rearrangement links TRBV7-3 to TRBJ2-1; D may be TRBD1 (5 bases). The CDR3 runs 14 residues. V dropped 8 bases and J dropped 3 bases, with 14 bases sitting between them. Germline loops: CDR1 SGHTA, CDR2 FQGTGA. CDR3 sequence (DNA): TGTGCCAGCGGGGCACCACCTGACTACAATGAGCAGTTCTTC. This sequence encodes CASGAPPDYNEQFF.

The rearrangement joins TRBV6-5 to TRBJ2-5; D remains ambiguous. The CDR3 is 13 residues long. Germline loops: CDR1 MNHEY, CDR2 SVGAGI. The V gene lost 0 bases and the J gene lost 5 bases, with 7 bases spanning the gap. CDR3 loop: CASSYSYGETQYF. The CDR3 DNA sequence: TGTGCCAGCAGTTACTCGTACGGTGAGACCCAGTACTTC.

V and J are TRBV13 and TRBJ2-7, with D unclear. CDR1 and CDR2 (germline): PRHDT, FYEKMQ (reference sequence). There are 13 residues in the CDR3. V was trimmed by 2 bases and J by 2 bases, leaving 7 bases between them. For the CDR3, the DNA is TGTGCCAGCAGCTTACCTGGAGCCTACGAGCAGTACTTC. This gives the protein CASSLPGAYEQYF.

The J gene is TRBJ2-5, the V gene TRBV7-6; 8 bases are shared with TRBD1. With 4 bases clipped from V and 5 bases from J, the junction kept 6 bases outside the gene matches. Germline values: CDR1 SGHVS, CDR2 FNYEAQ. The CDR3 sequence is 14 residues long. Here the CDR3 DNA reads TGTGCCAGCAGCTGGACGGACAGGGTGGAGACCCAGTACTTC. This translates into CASSWTDRVETQYF.

J is TRBJ2-3 and V is TRBV4-3; D not resolved. This CDR3 contains 13 residues. V lost 1 base and J 6 bases, leaving 8 bases between the germline ends. Germline CDR1 is LGHNA and CDR2 is YSLEER. The CDR3 reads CASSQVYADTQYF. The DNA for the CDR3 is TGCGCCAGCAGCCAAGTCTATGCCGATACGCAGTATTTT.

The rearrangement links TRBV2 to TRBJ1-1, with D uncertain. The V end lost 0 bases, the J end lost 1 base, and 15 bases lay between the germline ends. There are 17 residues in the CDR3. Looked up from germline, CDR1 is SNHLY and CDR2 is FYNNEI. As DNA, the CDR3 is TGTGCCAGCAGTGAAGCTGCGCTTTTAGACACGAACACTGAAGCTTTCTTT. Translating gives CASSEAALLDTNTEAFF.

The chain combines TRBV28 with TRBJ2-7; 9 nucleotides align to TRBD2. The CDR3 spans 14 residues. The germline gives CDR1 MDHEN, CDR2 SYDVKM. The J segment lost 4 bases and the V segment lost 4 bases, leaving 5 bases of the junction unmatched. The chain's CDR3 is CASSYSGSGYEQYF. The DNA for the CDR3 is TGTGCCAGCAGTTATAGCGGGAGCGGGTACGAGCAGTACTTC.

The chain carries TRBV4-3 and TRBJ2-2; 10 bases line up with TRBD2. The CDR3 consists of 18 residues. Trimming took 0 bases from V and 4 from J; bases not matched to a gene: 8. Germline loops: CDR1 LGHNA, CDR2 YSLEER. CDR3 sequence (DNA): TGCGCCAGCAGCCAAGATTGGGGCGCTAGCGGGAGCACCGGGGAGCTGTTTTTT. Translated, it gives CASSQDWGASGSTGELFF.

This chain connects TRBV7-8 to TRBJ2-7; 14 bases are a match to TRBD2. Looked up from germline, CDR1 is SGHVS and CDR2 is FQNEAQ. This CDR3 comprises 17 residues. V shed 0 bases, J shed 5 bases, and the junction held 6 bases outside the gene matches. CDR3 nucleotides: TGTGCCAGCAGCTTAGCGGGACTAGCGGGAGCGAGGAACGAGCAGTACTTC. This codes for CASSLAGLAGARNEQYF.

This chain links TRBV27 with TRBJ1-1; D is uncertain. V dropped 3 bases and J dropped 4 bases, with 12 bases sitting between them. CDR1 and CDR2 (germline): MNHEY, SMNVEV (reference sequence). The CDR3 runs to 14 residues. The CDR3 DNA reads TGTGCCAGCAGTTTTCAGGCCAGAAGCACTGAAGCTTTCTTT. Residues: CASSFQARSTEAFF.

The genes are TRBV7-3 and TRBJ2-1; TRBD2 matches at 7 bases. The CDR3 covers 15 residues. Looked up from germline, CDR1 is SGHTA and CDR2 is FQGTGA. The V and J ends lost 5 bases and 0 bases, in that order; junction bases with no gene match: 4. The CDR3 DNA reads as TGTGCCAGCAGCAATGGCGGGAGCTCCTACAATGAGCAGTTCTTC. Protein sequence: CASSNGGSSYNEQFF. Full variable domain (outside the CDR3, taken from reference TRBV7-3 and TRBJ2-1): GAGVSQTPSNKVTEKGKYVELRCDPISGHTALYWYRQSLGQGPEFLIYFQGTGAADDSGLPNDRFFAVRPEGSVSTLKIQRTERGDSAVYLCASSNGGSSYNEQFFGPGTRLTVL.

The chain recombines TRBV19 with TRBJ2-3; 10 positions agree with TRBD2. The trim removed 9 bases at V and 3 bases at J, leaving 12 bases unmatched. The CDR3 is 16 residues long. CDR1 LNHDA and CDR2 SQIVND come from the germline V gene (reference sequence). The CDR3 spells CASTKGLAGGTDTQYF. In DNA form, the CDR3 reads TGTGCCAGCACGAAGGGATTAGCGGGAGGTACAGATACGCAGTATTTT.

V and J are TRBV18 and TRBJ2-2, with 8 bases identical to TRBD2. Trimming at V came to 0 bases and at J to 0 bases, leaving 9 bases not matched to a gene. This CDR3 region has 19 residues. Per the germline V gene, CDR1 is KGHSH and CDR2 is LQKENI. In nucleotides, the CDR3 is TGTGCCAGCTCACCACCTAAAGTAGCGGGAACCCCGAACACCGGGGAGCTGTTTTTT. Its protein product is CASSPPKVAGTPNTGELFF. Together with reference TRBV18 and TRBJ2-2, the CDR3 gives the full variable domain: NAGVMQNPRHLVRRRGQEARLRCSPMKGHSHVYWYRQLPEEGLKFMVYLQKENIIDESGMPKERFSAEFPKEGPSILRIQQVVRGDSAAYFCASSPPKVAGTPNTGELFFGEGSRLTVL.

The chain uses TRBV9 and TRBJ2-7; weak D call: TRBD1 (7 bases). This CDR3 is 13 amino acids long. Trimming stripped 2 bases from V and 5 bases from J, with 11 bases between. The V gene's germline CDR1 is SGDLS and CDR2 YYNGEE. CDR3 protein: CASSVAGGNEQYF. For the CDR3, the DNA is TGTGCCAGCAGCGTTGCAGGGGGGAACGAGCAGTACTTC.

The chain has TRBV2 and TRBJ2-3; TRBD2 agrees at 9 bases. This CDR3 is 15 amino acids long. Germline CDR1 reads SNHLY; CDR2 reads FYNNEI. The V segment lost 10 bases and the J segment 2 bases; nucleotides outside the gene matches: 10. As DNA, the CDR3 is TGTGCCATTTGGGCCACTAGCGGGCTCACAGATACGCAGTATTTT. The encoded protein is CAIWATSGLTDTQYF.

This rearrangement joins TRBV9 to TRBJ1-2, with 10 bases identical to TRBD1. There are 15 residues in the CDR3. Per germline, CDR1 SGDLS and CDR2 YYNGEE. V trimming: 3 bases; J trimming: 5 bases; junction bases outside the gene matches: 7. CDR3: CASSAPGQGIYGYTF. Written as DNA, the CDR3 is TGTGCCAGCAGCGCGCCGGGACAGGGGATATATGGCTACACCTTC.

This sequence joins TRBV11-2 and TRBJ2-1; D uncertain. Germline-derived CDR1 and CDR2 are SGHAT and FQNNGV. Trimming removed 6 bases at V and 0 bases at J, with 9 bases between. The CDR3 is 14 residues long. The CDR3 sequence: CASRSRSSYNEQFF. CDR3 coding DNA: TGTGCCAGCAGGAGTAGGAGCTCCTACAATGAGCAGTTCTTC. Supplemented by reference TRBV11-2 and TRBJ2-1, the full variable domain reads EAGVAQSPRYKIIEKRQSVAFWCNPISGHATLYWYQQILGQGPKLLIQFQNNGVVDDSQLPKDRFSAERLKGVDSTLKIQPAKLEDSAVYLCASRSRSSYNEQFFGPGTRLTVL.

The chain uses TRBV25-1 and TRBJ1-2; D is undetermined. V lost 4 bases, J lost 3 bases, and 12 bases lay in between. Looked up from germline, CDR1 is MGHDK and CDR2 is SYGVNS. This CDR3 has 14 amino acids. CDR3 residues: CASSAQNNYYGYTF. CDR3 DNA sequence: TGTGCCAGCAGTGCACAGAATAACTACTATGGCTACACCTTC.

The rearrangement uses TRBV5-4 and TRBJ2-2; TRBD2 agrees at 11 bases. This CDR3 has 16 amino acids. V lost 2 bases, J lost 2 bases, and 2 bases stayed unmatched. The germline gives CDR1 SGHNT, CDR2 YYREEE (reference sequence). The CDR3: CASSFLAGGNTGELFF. CDR3 bases: TGTGCCAGCAGCTTTCTAGCGGGAGGTAACACCGGGGAGCTGTTTTTT.

This chain connects TRBV27 to TRBJ1-1; 7 bases match TRBD1. Germline CDR1 and CDR2: MNHEY and SMNVEV (reference sequence). This CDR3 contains 14 residues. V was clipped by 4 bases and J by 1 base; unmatched bases: 3. The CDR3 DNA follows: TGTGCCAGCAGTTCCCAGGGGGGGAACACTGAAGCTTTCTTT. Residues: CASSSQGGNTEAFF.